The 25 T cell receptor beta chains below were found in one sample sequenced in a study of T-cell reconstitution after alpha-beta-depleted transplantation in children. The TCRbeta library was prepared with unique molecular identifiers. MiXCR, applied by TCRdb to the PCR reads, yields one record per CDR3 protein. The table shows approximately 650,000 distinct CDR3 sequences, with less than 15% occurring only once. This material consisted of PBMCs, taken before TCRalphabeta/CD19-depleted stem cell transplant. The receptors were sampled from a girl aged 2-15 years with congenital amegakaryocytic thrombocytopenia, due to receive a stem cell transplant.

Only a few counts were recorded for this clonotype. This chain connects TRBV29-1 to TRBJ1-2, with 7 bases that match TRBD1. V shed 6 bases and J 3 bases; nucleotides not matched to a gene: 4. The length of the CDR3 is 12 residues. CDR1 and CDR2 from the germline V gene are SQVTM and ANQGSEA. CDR3 sequence reads: CSVDRVDYGYTF. The CDR3 DNA follows: TGCAGCGTCGACAGGGTGGACTATGGCTACACCTTC.

This clonotype was seen many times. The chain carries TRBV7-9 and TRBJ1-6; D remains ambiguous. Trimming stripped 2 bases from V and 10 bases from J, with 12 bases between. The CDR3 spans 14 residues. Germline CDR1 SEHNR, CDR2 FQNEAQ (reference sequence). The CDR3 DNA reads TGTGCCAGCAGCTTAAAGGCAGGAGGCTCACCCCTCCACTTT. As protein: CASSLKAGGSPLHF.

The genes are TRBV4-1 and TRBJ1-6; a weak D match, TRBD1 (6 bases). V shed 3 bases and J shed 1 base, with 13 bases lying between them. This CDR3 has 17 residues. Germline values: CDR1 MGHRA, CDR2 YSYEKL. CDR3 sequence reads: CASSQLSQGSYNSPLHF. The DNA for the CDR3 is TGCGCCAGCAGCCAGCTCTCACAGGGATCCTATAATTCACCCCTCCACTTT.

This clonotype has ten or more counts. The V gene is TRBV6-1, the J gene TRBJ2-1; 10 bases are shared with TRBD2. CDR1 and CDR2 from the germline V gene are MNHNS and SASEGT. With V trimmed by 8 bases and J by 8 bases, 12 bases remained unmatched. The CDR3 has 15 residues. The CDR3 DNA reads as TGTGCCAGCGCTCGAGCTAGCGGGAGTGGCGATGAGCAGTTCTTC. Translation gives CASARASGSGDEQFF.

Regarding this clonotype: A much more abundant neighbour one base away suggests this may be a read error. The chain employs TRBV9 and TRBJ2-5, with no clear D. Germline V gene lookup returns CDR1 SGDLS and CDR2 YYNGEE. The CDR3 length is 14 residues. V dropped 0 bases and J dropped 4 bases, with 10 bases sitting between them. CDR3 residues: CASSVAATRETQYF. The CDR3 DNA is TGTGCCAGCAGCGTAGCGGCTACTCGAGAGACCCAGTACTTC.

This clonotype has ten or more counts. The chain couples TRBV20-1 to TRBJ2-7; the D is unclear. The germline V gene encodes CDR1 DFQATT and CDR2 SNEGSKA (reference sequence). This CDR3 has 12 residues. The V end lost 3 bases, the J end lost 2 bases, and 8 bases lay between the germline ends. CDR3 amino acids: CSARVTPYEQYF. CDR3 in DNA: TGCAGTGCTAGGGTGACCCCCTACGAGCAGTACTTC.

V usage is TRBV5-1 and J usage is TRBJ2-5; D possibly matches TRBD1 or TRBD2 (5 bases each). The germline V gene has CDR1 SGHRS and CDR2 YFSETQ. Trimming took off 1 base at V and 3 bases at J, with 19 bases between the two ends. This CDR3 is built from 17 residues. The CDR3 DNA is TGCGCCAGCAGCTTGTGGGGAGACAGTTCTCCCAAAGAGACCCAGTACTTC. Residues: CASSLWGDSSPKETQYF.

The chain recombines TRBV3-1 with TRBJ2-1; either TRBD1 or TRBD2 may supply D (5 bases each). The germline gives CDR1 LGHDT, CDR2 YNNKEL (reference sequence). This CDR3 is 16 amino acids long. V was trimmed by 4 bases and J by 9 bases, leaving 22 bases between them. The CDR3 here is CASSPEGFGEFSEQFF. Written as DNA, the CDR3 is TGTGCCAGCAGCCCAGAGGGGTTCGGAGAATTTAGTGAGCAGTTCTTC.

At least ten counts were recorded for this clonotype. The chain carries TRBV29-1 and TRBJ2-7; D remains ambiguous. Trimming shortened V by 7 bases and J by 6 bases, and 10 bases separated the two germline ends. The CDR3 is made up of 10 amino acids. CDR1 is SQVTM, CDR2 ANQGSEA, per germline. CDR3 bases: TGCAGCGCCGAGAGTGGCGAGCAGTACTTC. Translated: CSAESGEQYF.

This clonotype was counted many times. This chain joins TRBV5-1 and TRBJ2-1; TRBD2 matches at 8 bases. CDR3 size: 15 residues. Per the germline V gene, CDR1 is SGHRS and CDR2 is YFSETQ. The V gene end was trimmed by 1 base and the J gene end by 8 bases; junction bases not matched to a gene: 8. The DNA for the CDR3 is TGCGCCAGCAGCTTGACGAGCGGGAGTCTCTATGAGCAGTTCTTC. It codes for CASSLTSGSLYEQFF.

This clonotype came up many times. This chain connects TRBV12-3 or TRBV12-4 to TRBJ2-5, with a possible D match to TRBD2 (6 bases). Trimming removed 3 bases at V and 2 bases at J, with 10 bases between. The CDR3 consists of 14 residues. CDR3 in amino acids: CASSFLAGQETQYF. CDR3 nucleotide sequence: TGTGCCAGCAGTTTTCTGGCGGGACAAGAGACCCAGTACTTC.

The chain carries TRBV20-1 and TRBJ2-1; 9 bases agree with TRBD2. CDR1 and CDR2 from the germline V gene are DFQATT and SNEGSKA (reference sequence). The CDR3 consists of 19 residues. V shed 0 bases, J shed 6 bases, and the junction held 18 bases outside the gene matches. In DNA form, the CDR3 reads TGCAGTGCTAGAGATTTGAGCGGGAGGAATGGGTTTTTGGTCAATGAGCAGTTCTTC. Translated, it gives CSARDLSGRNGFLVNEQFF.

This clonotype was counted many times. The V call is TRBV14, the J call TRBJ1-2; no firm D call. CDR1 is SGHDN, CDR2 FVKESK, per germline. V was shortened by 0 bases and J by 8 bases, with 13 bases between the two germline ends. There are 14 residues in the CDR3. Here the CDR3 DNA reads TGTGCCAGCAGCCAAGATTCGTTGATCCGGGGCTACACCTTC. Its translation is CASSQDSLIRGYTF.

The sample holds a few counts of this clonotype. The V call is TRBV20-1, the J call TRBJ2-3; the match to TRBD2 covers 10 bases. The CDR3 is made up of 14 amino acids. The V and J ends lost 6 bases and 10 bases, in that order; junction bases with no gene match: 13. The germline V gene has CDR1 DFQATT and CDR2 SNEGSKA (reference sequence). The chain's CDR3 is CSAPSGGQKRAQYF. The CDR3 DNA reads as TGCAGTGCCCCTAGCGGGGGCCAGAAGCGGGCGCAGTATTTT.

This clonotype came up a few times. The genes are TRBV5-1 and TRBJ2-1; perhaps TRBD1 as D (5 bases). Per germline, CDR1 SGHRS and CDR2 YFSETQ. This CDR3 comprises 13 residues. V was shortened by 7 bases and J by 3 bases, with 11 bases between the two germline ends. The CDR3 sequence is CASRQNSYNEQFF. The CDR3 DNA is TGCGCCAGCCGACAGAACAGCTACAATGAGCAGTTCTTC.

On this clonotype: Being one base from a much bigger clone, this may be a read error. The chain joins TRBV11-2 to TRBJ2-5, with 10 nucleotides matching TRBD2. The CDR3 is made up of 18 amino acids. V lost 5 bases and J lost 5; bases outside the gene matches: 17. Germline-derived CDR1 and CDR2 are SGHAT and FQNNGV. CDR3 amino acids: CASSLPPLAGSISETQYF. CDR3 DNA: TGTGCCAGCAGCCTTCCCCCACTAGCGGGAAGTATCTCTGAGACCCAGTACTTC.

The chain joins TRBV5-1 to TRBJ2-5; 12 positions match TRBD2. The CDR3 covers 16 residues. The J segment lost 0 bases and the V segment lost 3 bases, leaving 3 bases of the junction unmatched. CDR1 and CDR2 (germline): SGHRS, YFSETQ. The CDR3 reads CASSSGLAGHQETQYF. CDR3 DNA sequence: TGCGCCAGCAGCTCGGGACTAGCGGGTCACCAAGAGACCCAGTACTTC.

At least ten counts were recorded for this clonotype. This chain links TRBV20-1 with TRBJ1-2; TRBD1 aligns across 7 bases. V lost 6 bases and J lost 8; bases outside the gene matches: 9. The CDR3 length is 12 residues. Germline V gene lookup returns CDR1 DFQATT and CDR2 SNEGSKA (reference sequence). The CDR3 protein is CSAPSGTEGYTF. The CDR3 nucleotides read TGCAGTGCCCCTTCTGGGACAGAAGGCTACACCTTC.

This clonotype came up a few times. The chain combines TRBV7-9 with TRBJ1-2, with D uncertain. This CDR3 contains 12 residues. Trimming removed 5 bases from V and 8 bases from J, with 12 bases in between. CDR1 and CDR2 (germline): SEHNR, FQNEAQ (reference sequence). CDR3 loop: CASSASLSGYTF. The CDR3 DNA is TGTGCCAGCAGCGCTAGCCTTTCGGGCTACACCTTC. The complete variable domain, with remaining parts taken from reference TRBV7-9 and TRBJ1-2, reads DTGVSQNPRHKITKRGQNVTFRCDPISEHNRLYWYRQTLGQGPEFLTYFQNEAQLEKSRLLSDRFSAERPKGSFSTLEIQRTEQGDSAMYLCASSASLSGYTFGSGTRLTVV.

This clonotype has a handful of counts. The gene calls are TRBV7-9 and TRBJ1-2; weak D call: TRBD1 (6 bases). Germline values: CDR1 SEHNR, CDR2 FQNEAQ (reference sequence). V was trimmed by 8 bases and J by 3 bases, leaving 13 bases between them. CDR3 length: 13 amino acids. In nucleotides, the CDR3 is TGTGCCAGCGGCCTGAGACAGGACTATGGCTACACCTTC. This sequence encodes CASGLRQDYGYTF.

This clonotype occurred a few times. The chain combines TRBV20-1 with TRBJ2-7; possible D gene TRBD2, 6 bases. This CDR3 contains 15 residues. Trimming removed 0 bases at V and 0 bases at J, with 12 bases between. Germline-derived CDR1 and CDR2 are DFQATT and SNEGSKA (reference sequence). The CDR3 DNA sequence: TGCAGTGCTAGAGATCCAGCGGGCCTCTCCTACGAGCAGTACTTC. Encoded protein: CSARDPAGLSYEQYF.

This clonotype was recorded at least ten times. The CDR3 sequence is CASSGLAGGNEQFF. The CDR3 nucleotides read TGTGCCAGCAGTGGGCTAGCGGGAGGTAATGAGCAGTTCTTC. This sequence joins TRBV6-1 and TRBJ2-1; 11 positions agree with TRBD2. CDR1 and CDR2 from the germline V gene are MNHNS and SASEGT. The V and J ends lost 4 bases and 7 bases, in that order; junction bases with no gene match: 3. CDR3 length: 14 residues.

This clonotype was counted only a few times. CDR3 bases: TGTGCCAGCAGCTTATTGAGTCCGAGGACTAGCGGGAGCGACAATGAGCAGTTCTTC. Amino acid sequence: CASSLLSPRTSGSDNEQFF. The chain is built from TRBV11-2 and TRBJ2-1; 13 bases match TRBD2. This CDR3 has 19 amino acids. J was trimmed by 5 bases and V by 2 bases; bases with no gene match: 12. CDR1 and CDR2 (germline): SGHAT, FQNNGV.

This clonotype was observed at least ten times. This sequence joins TRBV4-2 and TRBJ1-1; D is ambiguous. Trimming pared 0 bases from V and 1 base from J, leaving 6 bases between. The CDR3 consists of 14 residues. The germline CDR1 and CDR2 sequences are LGHNA and YNFKEQ. The CDR3 bases are TGTGCCAGCAGCCAAGAAGCTTGGAACACTGAAGCTTTCTTT. Translated: CASSQEAWNTEAFF.

The gene calls are TRBV21-1 and TRBJ2-1; the D call TRBD1 from the table was never checked on the DNA. TRBV21-1 is flagged as a pseudogene. The CDR3 has 19 residues. CDR3 amino acids: CASSKERDRTGGAYNEQFF. Written as DNA, the CDR3 is TGTGCCAGCAGCAAAGAGCGAGACCGGACAGGGGGCGCTTACAATGAGCAGTTCTTC.